This T cell receptor (beta chain) was identified in a study of T cell repertoires in cytomegalovirus infection. Study-level points and caveats: The study found HLA-C-restricted CMV-specific TCR beta clonotypes dominating the ex vivo response.

TCRdb reanalysed the reads using MiXCR and keeps one entry per CDR3 protein. Counted here are 680,000 or so distinct CDR3 sequences, under 40% occurring once; the ten biggest clones make up about 2.8%. This clonotype came up a few times. The antigen is not known. Germline CDR1 MNHEY, CDR2 SVGAGI. V was pared by 7 bases and J by 3 bases, with 5 bases of the junction left unmatched. This CDR3 is 13 amino acids long. This TCR came from a human donor in good health (CMV status not recorded). Some clones in this sample may be carry-over from other donors' samples. Sequenced sample: PBMCs. The gene calls are TRBV6-5 and TRBJ2-7, with 8 bases fitting TRBD2. The CDR3 nucleotides are TGTGCCAGCAATGAGCGGGAGAACTACGAGCAGTACTTC. It encodes CASNERENYEQYF.